A single T cell receptor beta chain is shown here with its context. The antigen is not known. One end of the junction is discordant with germline, which a read error may explain. The sample is drawn from a study of OX40 agonist ivuxolimab in advanced cancers. Whole-study context: Patients enrolled in dose escalation were diagnosed with hepatocellular carcinoma, melanoma, renal cell or head and neck cancer. Partial response was recorded in three patients: one hepatocellular carcinoma and two cutaneous melanoma cases.

Some clones are missing from TCRdb's copy, which holds only in-frame ones; the method was immunoSEQ multiplex PCR. The sample includes roughly 60,000 clones, 91% of them seen just once. Study findings and constraints: CD4+ and CD8+ T cells in blood underwent clonal expansion by week 6 at 0.1 to 3.0 mg/kg.

The CDR3 is made up of 16 amino acids. The germline gives CDR1 LNHNV, CDR2 YYDKDF (reference sequence). V usage is TRBV15 and J usage is TRBJ1-4; TRBD1 matches at 7 bases. The material sequenced was CD4+ or CD8+ T cells sorted from blood, taken in a trial of the OX40 agonist ivuxolimab. The receptor's source is an adult with an advanced solid tumor such as melanoma, head and neck, liver or kidney cancer. The CDR3 DNA is TGTGCCACCAGCGGAGATTTACAGGGGAGCGGCGAAAAACTGTTTTTT. Protein product: CATSGDLQGSGEKLFF. The full variable domain, in which reference TRBV15 and TRBJ1-4 provide the parts outside the CDR3, is DAMVIQNPRYQVTQFGKPVTLSCSQTLNHNVMYWYQQKSSQAPKLLFHYYDKDFNNEADTPDNFQSRRPNTSFCFLDIRSPGLGDTAMYLCATSGDLQGSGEKLFFGSGTQLSVL.